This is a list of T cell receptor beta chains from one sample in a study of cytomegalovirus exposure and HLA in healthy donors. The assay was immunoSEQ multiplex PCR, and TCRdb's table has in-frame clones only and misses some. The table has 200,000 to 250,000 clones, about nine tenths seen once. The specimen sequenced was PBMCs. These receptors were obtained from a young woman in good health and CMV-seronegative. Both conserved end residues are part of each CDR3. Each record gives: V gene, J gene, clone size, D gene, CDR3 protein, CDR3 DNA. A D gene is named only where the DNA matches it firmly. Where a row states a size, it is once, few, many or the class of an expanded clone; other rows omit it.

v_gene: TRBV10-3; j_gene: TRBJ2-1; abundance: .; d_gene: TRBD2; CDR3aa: CAISDQAGVGYNEQFF; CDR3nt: TGTGCCATCAGTGATCAAGCGGGAGTGGGTTACAATGAGCAGTTCTTC
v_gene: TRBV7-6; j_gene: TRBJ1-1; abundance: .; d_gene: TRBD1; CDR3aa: CASSSGTGPNTEAFF; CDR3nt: TGTGCCAGCAGCTCCGGGACAGGGCCGAACACTGAAGCTTTCTTT
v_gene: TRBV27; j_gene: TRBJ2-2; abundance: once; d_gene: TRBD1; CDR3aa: CASSFRNRGWYGGELFF; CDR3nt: TGTGCCAGCAGTTTCAGGAACAGGGGGTGGTATGGCGGGGAGCTGTTTTTT
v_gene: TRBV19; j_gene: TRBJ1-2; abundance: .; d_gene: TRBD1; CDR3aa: CASSQEYLGQNYGYTF; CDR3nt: TGTGCCAGTAGCCAAGAGTATTTGGGACAGAACTATGGCTACACCTTC
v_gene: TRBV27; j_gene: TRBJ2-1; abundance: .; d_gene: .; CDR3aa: CASSLTGNEQFF; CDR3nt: TGTGCCAGCAGTTTGACGGGCAATGAGCAGTTCTTC
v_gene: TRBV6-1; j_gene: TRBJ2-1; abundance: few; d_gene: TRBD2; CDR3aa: CASSPLAGSDNEQFF; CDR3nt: TGTGCCAGCAGTCCCCTAGCGGGGAGCGACAATGAGCAGTTCTTC
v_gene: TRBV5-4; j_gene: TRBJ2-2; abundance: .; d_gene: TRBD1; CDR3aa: CASSPGQGLFAGELFF; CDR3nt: TGTGCCAGCAGCCCGGGACAGGGGTTATTTGCCGGGGAGCTGTTTTTT
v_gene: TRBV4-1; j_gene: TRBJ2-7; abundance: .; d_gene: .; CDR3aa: CASSQVGQSYEQYF; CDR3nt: TGCGCCAGCAGCCAAGTCGGACAGTCCTACGAGCAGTACTTC
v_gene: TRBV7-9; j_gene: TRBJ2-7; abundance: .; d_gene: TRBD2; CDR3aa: CASSSPWEGTYEQYF; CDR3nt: TGTGCCAGCAGCTCCCCGTGGGAGGGGACCTACGAGCAGTACTTC
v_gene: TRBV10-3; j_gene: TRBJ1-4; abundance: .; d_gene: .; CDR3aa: CAISPSGATNEKLFF; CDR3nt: TGTGCCATCAGTCCGTCGGGGGCAACTAATGAAAAACTGTTTTTT
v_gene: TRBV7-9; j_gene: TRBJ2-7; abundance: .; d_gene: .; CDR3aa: CAGSEADYEQYF; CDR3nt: TGTGCCGGATCGGAGGCGGACTACGAGCAGTACTTC
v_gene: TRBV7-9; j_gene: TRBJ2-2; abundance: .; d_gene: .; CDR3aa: CASSTPTGELFF; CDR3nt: TGTGCCAGCAGCACACCTACCGGGGAGCTGTTTTTT
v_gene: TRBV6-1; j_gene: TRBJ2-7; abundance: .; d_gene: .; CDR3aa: CASSAGSGPSYEQYF; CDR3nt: TGTGCCAGCAGTGCGGGTAGCGGCCCCTCCTACGAGCAGTACTTC
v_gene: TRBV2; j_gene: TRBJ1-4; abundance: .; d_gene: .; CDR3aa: CASRETGSDEKLFF; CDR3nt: TGTGCCAGCAGGGAGACAGGATCGGACGAAAAACTGTTTTTT